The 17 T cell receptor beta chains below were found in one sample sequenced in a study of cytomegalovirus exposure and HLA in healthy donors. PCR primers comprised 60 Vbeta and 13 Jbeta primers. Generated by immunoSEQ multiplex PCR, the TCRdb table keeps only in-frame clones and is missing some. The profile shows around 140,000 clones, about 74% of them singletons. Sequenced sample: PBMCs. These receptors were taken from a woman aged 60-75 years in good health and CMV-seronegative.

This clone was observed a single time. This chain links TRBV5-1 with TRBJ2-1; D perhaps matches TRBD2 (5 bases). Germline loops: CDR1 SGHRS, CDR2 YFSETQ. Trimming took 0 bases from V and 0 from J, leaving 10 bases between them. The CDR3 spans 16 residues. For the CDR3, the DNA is TGCGCCAGCAGCTTGGGGACTGCCGACTCCTACAATGAGCAGTTCTTC. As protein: CASSLGTADSYNEQFF.

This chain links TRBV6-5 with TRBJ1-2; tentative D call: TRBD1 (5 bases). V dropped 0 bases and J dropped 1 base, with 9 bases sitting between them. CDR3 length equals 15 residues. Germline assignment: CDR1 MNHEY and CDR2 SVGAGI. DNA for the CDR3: TGTGCCAGCAGTTACTCGTATCAGGGTAACTATGGCTACACCTTC. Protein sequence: CASSYSYQGNYGYTF.

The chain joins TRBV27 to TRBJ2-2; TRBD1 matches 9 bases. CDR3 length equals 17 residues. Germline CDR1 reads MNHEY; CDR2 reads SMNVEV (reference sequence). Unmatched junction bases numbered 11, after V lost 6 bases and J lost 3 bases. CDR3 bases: TGTGCCAGCAGACTCACAGGGGGCGCTTATGACACCGGGGAGCTGTTTTTT. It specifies CASRLTGGAYDTGELFF.

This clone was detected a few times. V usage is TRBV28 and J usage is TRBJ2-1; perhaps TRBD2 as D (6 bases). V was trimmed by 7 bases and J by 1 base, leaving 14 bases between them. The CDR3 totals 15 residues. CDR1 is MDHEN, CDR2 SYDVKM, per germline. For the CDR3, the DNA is TGTGCCAGCACCCTAATTAGCGGATCCTACAATGAGCAGTTCTTC. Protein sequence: CASTLISGSYNEQFF.

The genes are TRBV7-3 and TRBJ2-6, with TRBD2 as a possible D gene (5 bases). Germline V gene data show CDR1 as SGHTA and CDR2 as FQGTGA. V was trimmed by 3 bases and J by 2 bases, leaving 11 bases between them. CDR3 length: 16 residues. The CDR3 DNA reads TGTGCCAGCAGCTTGGGCGGGTTCACTGGGGCCAACGTCCTGACTTTC. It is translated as CASSLGGFTGANVLTF.

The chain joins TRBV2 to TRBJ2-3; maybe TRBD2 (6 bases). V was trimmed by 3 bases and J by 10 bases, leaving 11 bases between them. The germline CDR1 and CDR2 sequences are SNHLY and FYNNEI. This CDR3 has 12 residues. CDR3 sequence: CASSEIREAQYF. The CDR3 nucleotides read TGTGCCAGCAGTGAGATCAGGGAGGCGCAGTATTTT.

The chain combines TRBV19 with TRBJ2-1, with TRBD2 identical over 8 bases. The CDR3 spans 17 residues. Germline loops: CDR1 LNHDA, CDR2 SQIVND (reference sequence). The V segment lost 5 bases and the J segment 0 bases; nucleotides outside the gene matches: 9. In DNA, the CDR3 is TGTGCCAGTAGTCCAGGACCGGGGACTAGCTCCTACAATGAGCAGTTCTTC. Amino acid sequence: CASSPGPGTSSYNEQFF. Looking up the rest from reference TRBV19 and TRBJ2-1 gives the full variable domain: DGGITQSPKYLFRKEGQNVTLSCEQNLNHDAMYWYRQDPGQGLRLIYYSQIVNDFQKGDIAEGYSVSREKKESFPLTVTSAQKNPTAFYLCASSPGPGTSSYNEQFFGPGTRLTVL.

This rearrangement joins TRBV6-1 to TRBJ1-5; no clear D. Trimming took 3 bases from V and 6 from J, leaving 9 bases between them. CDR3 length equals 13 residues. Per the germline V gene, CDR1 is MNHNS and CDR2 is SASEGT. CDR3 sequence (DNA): TGTGCCAGCAGTGAGGTTAGTAGTCAGCCCCAGCATTTT. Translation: CASSEVSSQPQHF.

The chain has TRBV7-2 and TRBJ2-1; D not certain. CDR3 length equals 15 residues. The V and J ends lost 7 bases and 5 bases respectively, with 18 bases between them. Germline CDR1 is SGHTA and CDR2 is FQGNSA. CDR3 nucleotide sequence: TGTGCCAGCATCCAACCAGACTTTATCCACAATGAGCAGTTCTTC. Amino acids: CASIQPDFIHNEQFF.

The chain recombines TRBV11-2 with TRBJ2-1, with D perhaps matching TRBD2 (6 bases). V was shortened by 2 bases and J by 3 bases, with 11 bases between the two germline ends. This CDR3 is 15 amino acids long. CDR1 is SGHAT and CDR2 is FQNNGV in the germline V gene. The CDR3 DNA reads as TGTGCCAGCAGCTTAAGGGAGGCAAACTACAATGAGCAGTTCTTC. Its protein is CASSLREANYNEQFF.

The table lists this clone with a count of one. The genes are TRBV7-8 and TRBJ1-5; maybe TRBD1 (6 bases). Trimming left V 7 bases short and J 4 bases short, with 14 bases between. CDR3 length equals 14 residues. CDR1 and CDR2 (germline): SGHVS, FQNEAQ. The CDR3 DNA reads TGTGCCAGCACCACAGGGACCTCGAATCAGCCCCAGCATTTT. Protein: CASTTGTSNQPQHF.

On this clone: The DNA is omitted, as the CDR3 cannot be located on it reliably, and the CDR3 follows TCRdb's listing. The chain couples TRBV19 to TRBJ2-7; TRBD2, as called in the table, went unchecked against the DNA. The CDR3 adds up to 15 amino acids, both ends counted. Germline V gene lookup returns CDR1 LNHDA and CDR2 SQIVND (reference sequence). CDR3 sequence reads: CASTSGLAGADEQYF.

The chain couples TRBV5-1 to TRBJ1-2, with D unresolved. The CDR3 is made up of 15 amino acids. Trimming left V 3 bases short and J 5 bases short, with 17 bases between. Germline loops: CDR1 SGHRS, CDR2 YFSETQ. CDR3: CASSSEGSVGYGYTF. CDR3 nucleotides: TGCGCCAGCAGCTCGGAGGGCAGCGTTGGGTATGGCTACACCTTC.

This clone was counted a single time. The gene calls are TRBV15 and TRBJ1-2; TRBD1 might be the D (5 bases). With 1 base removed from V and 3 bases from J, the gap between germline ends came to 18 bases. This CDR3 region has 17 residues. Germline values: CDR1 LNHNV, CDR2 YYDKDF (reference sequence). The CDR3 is CATSRVGRVAVDYGYTF. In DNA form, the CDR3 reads TGTGCCACCAGCAGAGTCGGCAGGGTGGCCGTGGACTATGGCTACACCTTC. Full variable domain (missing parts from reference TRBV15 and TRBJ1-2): DAMVIQNPRYQVTQFGKPVTLSCSQTLNHNVMYWYQQKSSQAPKLLFHYYDKDFNNEADTPDNFQSRRPNTSFCFLDIRSPGLGDTAMYLCATSRVGRVAVDYGYTFGSGTRLTVV.

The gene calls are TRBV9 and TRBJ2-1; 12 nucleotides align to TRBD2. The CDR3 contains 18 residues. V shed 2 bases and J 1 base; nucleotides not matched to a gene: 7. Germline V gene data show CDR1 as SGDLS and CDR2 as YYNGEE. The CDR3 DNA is TGTGCCAGCAGCGTGTCTAGCGGGGGGGCCGGTTCCTACAATGAGCAGTTCTTC. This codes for CASSVSSGGAGSYNEQFF.

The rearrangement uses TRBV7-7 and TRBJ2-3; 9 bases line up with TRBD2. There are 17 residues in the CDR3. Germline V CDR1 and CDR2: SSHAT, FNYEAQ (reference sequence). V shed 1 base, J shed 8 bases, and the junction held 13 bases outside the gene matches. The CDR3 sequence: CASSLGGSGGGSGTQYF. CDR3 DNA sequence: TGTGCCAGCAGCTTAGGTGGTAGCGGGGGAGGTAGCGGTACGCAGTATTTT.

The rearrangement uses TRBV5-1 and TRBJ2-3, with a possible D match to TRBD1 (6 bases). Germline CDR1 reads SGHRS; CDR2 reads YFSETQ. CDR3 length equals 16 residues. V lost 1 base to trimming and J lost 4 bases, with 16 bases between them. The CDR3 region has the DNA TGCGCCAGCAGCTTGAGTATGGGCAGGGGTTCAGATACGCAGTATTTT. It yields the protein CASSLSMGRGSDTQYF.